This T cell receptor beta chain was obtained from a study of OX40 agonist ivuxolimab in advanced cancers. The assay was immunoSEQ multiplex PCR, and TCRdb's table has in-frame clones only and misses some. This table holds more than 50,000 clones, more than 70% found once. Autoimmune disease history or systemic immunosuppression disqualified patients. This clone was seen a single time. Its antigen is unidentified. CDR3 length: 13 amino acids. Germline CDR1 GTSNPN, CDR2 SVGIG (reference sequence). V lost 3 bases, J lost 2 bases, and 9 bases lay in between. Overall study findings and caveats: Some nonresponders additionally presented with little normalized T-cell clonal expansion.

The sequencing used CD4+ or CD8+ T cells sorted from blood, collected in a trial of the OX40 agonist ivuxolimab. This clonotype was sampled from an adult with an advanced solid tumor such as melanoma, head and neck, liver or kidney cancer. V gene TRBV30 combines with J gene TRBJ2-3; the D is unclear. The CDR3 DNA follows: TGTGCCTGGAGACAGCAGTTCACAGATACGCAGTATTTT. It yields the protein CAWRQQFTDTQYF.